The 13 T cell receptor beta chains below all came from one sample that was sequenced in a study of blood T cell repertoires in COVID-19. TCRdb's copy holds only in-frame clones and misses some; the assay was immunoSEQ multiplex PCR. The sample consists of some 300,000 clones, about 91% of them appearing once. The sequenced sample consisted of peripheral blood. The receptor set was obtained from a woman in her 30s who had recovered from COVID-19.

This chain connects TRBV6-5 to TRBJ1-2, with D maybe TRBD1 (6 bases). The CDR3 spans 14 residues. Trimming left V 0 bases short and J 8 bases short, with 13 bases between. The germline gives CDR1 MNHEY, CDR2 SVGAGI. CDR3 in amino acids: CASSYSGAERGYTF. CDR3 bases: TGTGCCAGCAGTTACTCGGGGGCGGAAAGAGGCTACACCTTC.

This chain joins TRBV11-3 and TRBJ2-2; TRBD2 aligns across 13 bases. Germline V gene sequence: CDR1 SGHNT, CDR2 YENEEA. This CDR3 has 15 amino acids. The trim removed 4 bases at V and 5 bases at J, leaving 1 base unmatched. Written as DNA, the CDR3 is TGTGCCAGCAGCTGGGGACTAGCGGGAACCGGGGAGCTGTTTTTT. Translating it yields CASSWGLAGTGELFF.

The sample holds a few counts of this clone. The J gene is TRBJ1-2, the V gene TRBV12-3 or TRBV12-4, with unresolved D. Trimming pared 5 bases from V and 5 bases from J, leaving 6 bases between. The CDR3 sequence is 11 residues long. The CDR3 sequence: CASSPGYGYTF. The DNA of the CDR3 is TGTGCCAGCAGTCCAGGTTATGGCTACACCTTC.

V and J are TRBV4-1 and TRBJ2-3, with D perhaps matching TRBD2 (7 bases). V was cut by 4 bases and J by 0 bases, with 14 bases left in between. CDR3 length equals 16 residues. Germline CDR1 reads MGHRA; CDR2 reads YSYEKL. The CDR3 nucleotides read TGCGCCAGCAGCCCCCGGGGGGCACCTAGCACAGATACGCAGTATTTT. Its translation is CASSPRGAPSTDTQYF.

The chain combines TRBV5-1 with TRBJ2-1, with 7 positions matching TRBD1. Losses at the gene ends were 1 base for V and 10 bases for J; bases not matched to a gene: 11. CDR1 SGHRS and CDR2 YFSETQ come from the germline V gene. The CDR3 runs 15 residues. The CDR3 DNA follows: TGCGCCAGCAGCTTGACCGGGACAGTCGCAACCGAGCAGTTCTTC. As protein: CASSLTGTVATEQFF.

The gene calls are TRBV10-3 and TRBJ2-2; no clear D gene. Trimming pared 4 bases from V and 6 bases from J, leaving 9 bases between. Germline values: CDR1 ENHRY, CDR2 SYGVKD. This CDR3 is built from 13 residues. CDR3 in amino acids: CAISVATAGELFF. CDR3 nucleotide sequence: TGTGCCATCAGTGTGGCTACAGCCGGGGAGCTGTTTTTT.

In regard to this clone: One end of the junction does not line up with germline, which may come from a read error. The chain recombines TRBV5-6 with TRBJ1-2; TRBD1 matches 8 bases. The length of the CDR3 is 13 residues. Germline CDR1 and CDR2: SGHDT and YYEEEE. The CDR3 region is CASSLGQEYGYTF. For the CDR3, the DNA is TGTGCCAGCAGTTTGGGACAGGAGTATGGCTACACCTTC.

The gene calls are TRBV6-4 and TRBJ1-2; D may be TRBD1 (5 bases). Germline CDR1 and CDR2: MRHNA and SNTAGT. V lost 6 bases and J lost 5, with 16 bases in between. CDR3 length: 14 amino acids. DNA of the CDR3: TGTGCCAGCAGAGAGACAGTGCTCATATATGGCTACACCTTC. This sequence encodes CASRETVLIYGYTF.

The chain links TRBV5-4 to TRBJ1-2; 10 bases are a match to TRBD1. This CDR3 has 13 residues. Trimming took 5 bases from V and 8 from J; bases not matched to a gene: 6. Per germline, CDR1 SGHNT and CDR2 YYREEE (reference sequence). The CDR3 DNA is TGTGCCAGCAGTCAGGAGGACAGGGGGGGCTACACCTTC. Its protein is CASSQEDRGGYTF.

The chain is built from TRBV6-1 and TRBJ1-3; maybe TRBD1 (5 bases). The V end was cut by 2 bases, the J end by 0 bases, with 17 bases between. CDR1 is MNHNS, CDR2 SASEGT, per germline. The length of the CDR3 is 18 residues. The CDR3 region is CASSEWGRVKSSGNTIYF. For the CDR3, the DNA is TGTGCCAGCAGTGAATGGGGCAGGGTAAAGAGCTCTGGAAACACCATATATTTT.

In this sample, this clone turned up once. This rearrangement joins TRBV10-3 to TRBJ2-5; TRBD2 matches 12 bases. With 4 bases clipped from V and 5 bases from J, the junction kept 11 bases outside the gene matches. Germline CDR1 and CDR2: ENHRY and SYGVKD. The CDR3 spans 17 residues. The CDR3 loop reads CAISGGASGGATETQYF. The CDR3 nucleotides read TGTGCCATCAGTGGTGGGGCTAGCGGGGGGGCTACGGAGACCCAGTACTTC.

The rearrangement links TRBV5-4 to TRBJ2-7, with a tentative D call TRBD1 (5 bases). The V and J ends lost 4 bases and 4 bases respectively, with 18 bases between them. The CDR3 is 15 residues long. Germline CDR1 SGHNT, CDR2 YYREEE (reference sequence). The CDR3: CASSATPSGNYEQYF. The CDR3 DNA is TGTGCCAGCAGCGCGACCCCCTCAGGGAATTACGAGCAGTACTTC.

The CDR3 spells CASSFGGGTDTQYF. CDR3 DNA sequence: TGTGCCAGCAGCTTTGGCGGGGGCACAGATACGCAGTATTTT. This chain connects TRBV11-3 to TRBJ2-3; possibly TRBD2 for D (6 bases). The CDR3 is 14 residues long. The V end lost 3 bases, the J end lost 1 base, and 8 bases lay between the germline ends. The V gene's germline CDR1 is SGHNT and CDR2 YENEEA. The whole variable domain, filled in from reference TRBV11-3 and TRBJ2-3, reads EAGVVQSPRYKIIEKKQPVAFWCNPISGHNTLYWYLQNLGQGPELLIRYENEEAVDDSQLPKDRFSAERLKGVDSTLKIQPAELGDSAVYLCASSFGGGTDTQYFGPGTRLTVL.